This TCR beta chain was identified in a study of T cell responses to AZD1222 COVID-19 vaccine. Produced via immunoSEQ multiplex PCR; TCRdb's table is partial and in-frame only. The sample records 89,000 or so clones, about 93% being singletons. The study, taken as a whole, reports: After the peak T cell response, and only then, were repertoires sampled. Donors in the cohort were predominantly white British and more often female, and clonal diversity was possibly underestimated.

The V segment lost 5 bases and the J segment 9 bases; nucleotides outside the gene matches: 7. This CDR3 has 13 amino acids. The germline V gene encodes CDR1 SEHNR and CDR2 FQNEAQ (reference sequence). Turning to this clone: Its antigen is not known.

This TCR was recovered from an adult who received the AZD1222 COVID-19 vaccine. The material was peripheral blood, obtained 28 days after the second AZD1222 dose. This rearrangement joins TRBV7-9 to TRBJ1-3, with TRBD1 identical over 7 bases. The CDR3 reads CASSPGQAVTIYF. In DNA, the CDR3 is TGTGCCAGCAGCCCCGGACAGGCCGTCACCATATATTTT.